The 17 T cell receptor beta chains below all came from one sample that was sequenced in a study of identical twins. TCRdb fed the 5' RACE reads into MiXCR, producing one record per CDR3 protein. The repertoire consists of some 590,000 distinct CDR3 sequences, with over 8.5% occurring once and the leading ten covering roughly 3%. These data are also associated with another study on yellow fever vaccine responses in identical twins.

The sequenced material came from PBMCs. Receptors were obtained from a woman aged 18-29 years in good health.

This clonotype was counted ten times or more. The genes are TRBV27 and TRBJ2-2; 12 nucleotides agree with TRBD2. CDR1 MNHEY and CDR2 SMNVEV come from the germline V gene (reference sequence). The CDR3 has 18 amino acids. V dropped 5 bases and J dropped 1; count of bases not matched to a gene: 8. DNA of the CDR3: TGTGCCAGCAGTACACGGACTAGCGGGGTTATGAACACCGGGGAGCTGTTTTTT. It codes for CASSTRTSGVMNTGELFF.

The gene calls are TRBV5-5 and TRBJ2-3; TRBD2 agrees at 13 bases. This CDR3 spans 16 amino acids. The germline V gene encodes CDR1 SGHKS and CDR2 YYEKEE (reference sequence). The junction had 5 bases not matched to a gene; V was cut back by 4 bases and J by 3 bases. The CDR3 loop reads CASSRGLAGVTDTQYF. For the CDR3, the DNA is TGTGCCAGCAGCCGTGGACTAGCGGGGGTTACAGATACGCAGTATTTT.

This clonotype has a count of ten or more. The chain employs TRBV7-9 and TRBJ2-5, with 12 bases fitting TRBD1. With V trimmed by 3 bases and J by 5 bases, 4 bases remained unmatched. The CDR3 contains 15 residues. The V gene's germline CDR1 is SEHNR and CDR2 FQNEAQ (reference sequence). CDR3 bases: TGTGCCAGCAGCTTCCGGGACAGGGGGCATGAGACCCAGTACTTC. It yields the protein CASSFRDRGHETQYF.

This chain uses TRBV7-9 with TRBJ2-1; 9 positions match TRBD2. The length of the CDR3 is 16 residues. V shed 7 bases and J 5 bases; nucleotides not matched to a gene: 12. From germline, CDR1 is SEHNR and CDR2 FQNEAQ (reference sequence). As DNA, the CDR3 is TGTGCCAGCACCAAAGGTCCGGGACTAGCACACAATGAGCAGTTCTTC. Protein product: CASTKGPGLAHNEQFF.

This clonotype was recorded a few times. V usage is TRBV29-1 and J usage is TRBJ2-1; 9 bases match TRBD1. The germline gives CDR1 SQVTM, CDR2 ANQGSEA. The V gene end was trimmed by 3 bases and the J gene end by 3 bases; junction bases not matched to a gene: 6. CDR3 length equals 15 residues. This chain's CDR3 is CSVEVPGQGYNEQFF. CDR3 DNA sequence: TGCAGCGTTGAGGTGCCGGGACAGGGCTACAATGAGCAGTTCTTC.

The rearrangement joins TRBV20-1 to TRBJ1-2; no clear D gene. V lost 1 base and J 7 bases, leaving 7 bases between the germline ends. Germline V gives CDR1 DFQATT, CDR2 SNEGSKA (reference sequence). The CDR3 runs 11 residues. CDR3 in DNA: TGCAGTGCTAGAGTTGGGATTGGCTACACCTTC. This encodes CSARVGIGYTF.

The CDR3 DNA reads as TGTGCCAGCAGCTTTTCAGGGCCCCATAACACTGAAGCTTTCTTT. Translated, it gives CASSFSGPHNTEAFF. V is TRBV11-2 and J is TRBJ1-1, with a tentative D call TRBD1 (5 bases). The CDR3 consists of 15 residues. Germline-derived CDR1 and CDR2 are SGHAT and FQNNGV. V lost 3 bases to trimming and J lost 2 bases, with 13 bases between them. Complete variable domain (other parts from reference TRBV11-2 and TRBJ1-1): EAGVAQSPRYKIIEKRQSVAFWCNPISGHATLYWYQQILGQGPKLLIQFQNNGVVDDSQLPKDRFSAERLKGVDSTLKIQPAKLEDSAVYLCASSFSGPHNTEAFFGQGTRLTVV.

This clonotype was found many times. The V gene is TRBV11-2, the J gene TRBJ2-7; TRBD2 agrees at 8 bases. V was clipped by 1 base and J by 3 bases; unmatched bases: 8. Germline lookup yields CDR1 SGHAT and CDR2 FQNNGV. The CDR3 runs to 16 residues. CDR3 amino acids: CASSLAAGTSGYEQYF. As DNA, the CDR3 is TGTGCCAGCAGCTTAGCGGCCGGTACTAGCGGCTACGAGCAGTACTTC.

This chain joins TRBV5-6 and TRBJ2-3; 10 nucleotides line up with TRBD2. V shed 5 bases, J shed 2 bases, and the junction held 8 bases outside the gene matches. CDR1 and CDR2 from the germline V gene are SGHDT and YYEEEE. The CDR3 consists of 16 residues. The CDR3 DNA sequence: TGTGCCAGCAGGCAATCTAGCGGGAGAATCACAGATACGCAGTATTTT. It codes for CASRQSSGRITDTQYF.

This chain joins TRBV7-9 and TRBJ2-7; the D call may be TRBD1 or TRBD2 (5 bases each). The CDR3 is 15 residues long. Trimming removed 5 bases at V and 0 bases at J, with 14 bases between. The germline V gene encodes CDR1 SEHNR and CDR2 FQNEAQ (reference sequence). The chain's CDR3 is CASSPVGASSYEQYF. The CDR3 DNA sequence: TGTGCCAGCAGCCCCGTCGGGGCGAGCTCCTACGAGCAGTACTTC. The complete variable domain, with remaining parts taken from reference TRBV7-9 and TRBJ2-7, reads DTGVSQNPRHKITKRGQNVTFRCDPISEHNRLYWYRQTLGQGPEFLTYFQNEAQLEKSRLLSDRFSAERPKGSFSTLEIQRTEQGDSAMYLCASSPVGASSYEQYFGPGTRLTVT.

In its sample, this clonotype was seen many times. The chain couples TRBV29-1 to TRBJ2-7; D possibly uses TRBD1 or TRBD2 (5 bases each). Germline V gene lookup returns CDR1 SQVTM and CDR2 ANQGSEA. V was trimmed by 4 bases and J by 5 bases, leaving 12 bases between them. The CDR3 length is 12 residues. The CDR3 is CSVAGPSHEQYF. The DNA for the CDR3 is TGCAGCGTTGCGGGGCCTTCCCACGAGCAGTACTTC.

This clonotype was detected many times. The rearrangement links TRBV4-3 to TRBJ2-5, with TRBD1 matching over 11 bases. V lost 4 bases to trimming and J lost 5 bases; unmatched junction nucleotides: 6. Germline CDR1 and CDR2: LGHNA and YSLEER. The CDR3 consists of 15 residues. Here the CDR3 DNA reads TGCGCCAGCAGCCGTTCCGGGACAGGGGGGGAGACCCAGTACTTC. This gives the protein CASSRSGTGGETQYF.

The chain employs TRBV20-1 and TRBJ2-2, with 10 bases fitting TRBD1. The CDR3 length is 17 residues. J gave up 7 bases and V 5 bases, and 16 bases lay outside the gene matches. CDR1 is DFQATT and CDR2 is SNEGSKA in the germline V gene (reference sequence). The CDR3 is CSAYNLRQGARVGELFF. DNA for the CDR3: TGCAGTGCTTACAACCTTCGACAGGGGGCGAGGGTCGGGGAGCTGTTTTTT.

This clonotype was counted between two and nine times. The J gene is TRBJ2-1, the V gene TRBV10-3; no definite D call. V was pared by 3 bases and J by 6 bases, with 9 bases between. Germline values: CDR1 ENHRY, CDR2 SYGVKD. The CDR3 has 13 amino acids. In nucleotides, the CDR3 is TGTGCCATCAGTGATTTAGGCGGCAATGAGCAGTTCTTC. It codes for CAISDLGGNEQFF.

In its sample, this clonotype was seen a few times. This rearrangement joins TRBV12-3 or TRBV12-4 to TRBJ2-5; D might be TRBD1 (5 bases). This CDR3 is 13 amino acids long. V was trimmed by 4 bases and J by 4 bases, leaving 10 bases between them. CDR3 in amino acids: CASSSGLGETQYF. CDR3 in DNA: TGTGCCAGCAGTTCAGGGCTAGGAGAGACCCAGTACTTC.

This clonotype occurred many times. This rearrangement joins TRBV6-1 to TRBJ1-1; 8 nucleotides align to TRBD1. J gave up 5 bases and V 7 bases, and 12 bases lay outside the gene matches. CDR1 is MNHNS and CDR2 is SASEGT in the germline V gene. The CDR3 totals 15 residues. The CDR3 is CASNRPGGGITEAFF. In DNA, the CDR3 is TGTGCCAGCAATCGACCAGGGGGCGGTATTACTGAAGCTTTCTTT.

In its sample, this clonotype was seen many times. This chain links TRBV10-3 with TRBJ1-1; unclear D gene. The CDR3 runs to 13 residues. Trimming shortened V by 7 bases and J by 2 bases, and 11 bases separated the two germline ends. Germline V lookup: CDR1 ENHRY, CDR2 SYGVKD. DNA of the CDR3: TGTGCCATCACTGTCGAGAGCAACACTGAAGCTTTCTTT. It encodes CAITVESNTEAFF.